One and the same sample provided the 18 T cell receptor beta chains below, sequenced in a study of T cell responses to AZD1222 COVID-19 vaccine. Only in-frame clones appear in the TCRdb table, and some are missing; sequencing was by immunoSEQ multiplex PCR. Of approximately 77,000 clones in the sample, 75% to 90% were seen once. This sample comprised peripheral blood, obtained 28 days after the second AZD1222 dose. These receptors all come from an adult who received the AZD1222 COVID-19 vaccine.

The chain joins TRBV2 to TRBJ1-5; D is undetermined. The germline V and J ends were trimmed by 4 bases and 6 bases, with 13 bases remaining between them. The V gene's germline CDR1 is SNHLY and CDR2 FYNNEI. The CDR3 sequence is 14 residues long. The chain's CDR3 is CASSVGQSFQPQHF. The CDR3 DNA sequence: TGTGCCAGCAGTGTAGGGCAGAGCTTTCAGCCCCAGCATTTT.

The chain links TRBV5-1 to TRBJ2-5; perhaps TRBD2 as D (5 bases). The CDR3 has 14 residues. Germline assignment: CDR1 SGHRS and CDR2 YFSETQ. Trimming took off 1 base at V and 5 bases at J, with 12 bases between the two ends. The CDR3 here is CASSLLSSGETQYF. In nucleotides, the CDR3 is TGCGCCAGCAGCTTGTTGAGCTCGGGGGAGACCCAGTACTTC.

The chain has TRBV2 and TRBJ2-5; 10 positions agree with TRBD2. Per germline, CDR1 SNHLY and CDR2 FYNNEI. Germline trimming cut 7 bases from V and 1 base from J; bases unmatched to any gene: 6. The CDR3 sequence is 15 residues long. The DNA of the CDR3 is TGTGCCAGCAATAGCGGGGGGCAGATCCAAGAGACCCAGTACTTC. Residues: CASNSGGQIQETQYF.

The V call is TRBV27, the J call TRBJ1-6; D gene unclear. Deletions cut 8 bases from V and 9 bases from J, with 14 bases between. Germline-derived CDR1 and CDR2 are MNHEY and SMNVEV (reference sequence). The CDR3 spans 13 residues. The CDR3 protein is CASALSLSSPLHF. In nucleotides, the CDR3 is TGTGCCAGCGCTTTGTCCCTTAGTTCACCCCTCCACTTT.

The gene calls are TRBV2 and TRBJ1-5, with 7 bases aligning to TRBD1. The CDR3 consists of 17 residues. The germline V gene has CDR1 SNHLY and CDR2 FYNNEI. V gave up 0 bases and J gave up 0 bases; unmatched junction bases: 5. The CDR3 is CASSEATGAYSNQPQHF. The CDR3 nucleotides are TGTGCCAGCAGTGAAGCCACAGGGGCATATAGCAATCAGCCCCAGCATTTT.

The CDR3 sequence is CAWSAGTGQYNQPQHF. The CDR3 DNA sequence: TGTGCCTGGAGTGCCGGGACAGGGCAGTACAATCAGCCCCAGCATTTT. The chain combines TRBV30 with TRBJ1-5; TRBD1 matches 9 bases. CDR1 GTSNPN and CDR2 SVGIG come from the germline V gene (reference sequence). This CDR3 comprises 16 residues. The V gene end was trimmed by 1 base and the J gene end by 3 bases; junction bases not matched to a gene: 7.

As concerns this clone: Distinct nucleotide sequences in the sample also encode this CDR3. The chain joins TRBV30 to TRBJ1-1; weak D call: TRBD1 (5 bases). The germline gives CDR1 GTSNPN, CDR2 SVGIG (reference sequence). The V end lost 1 base, the J end lost 7 bases, and 10 bases lay between the germline ends. The CDR3 is 12 residues long. CDR3: CAWSGGRGEAFF. CDR3 nucleotides: TGTGCCTGGAGTGGGGGGAGGGGTGAAGCTTTCTTT.

The chain is built from TRBV27 and TRBJ1-1, with D possibly being TRBD1 (6 bases). The CDR3 has 15 residues. CDR1 is MNHEY and CDR2 is SMNVEV in the germline V gene (reference sequence). Trimming cost V 4 bases and J 4 bases, with 16 bases left between them. CDR3 nucleotide sequence: TGTGCCAGCAGTTCTGACAGGACCGGAGTCACTGAAGCTTTCTTT. Protein: CASSSDRTGVTEAFF.

The chain carries TRBV5-6 and TRBJ1-1, with TRBD1 matching 10 bases. The CDR3 is made up of 14 amino acids. V was clipped by 0 bases and J by 4 bases; unmatched bases: 0. Germline V gives CDR1 SGHDT, CDR2 YYEEEE. The CDR3 coding sequence is TGTGCCAGCAGCTTGGGACAGGGGGCCACTGAAGCTTTCTTT. Translation: CASSLGQGATEAFF.

V usage is TRBV7-6 and J usage is TRBJ2-1; D is perhaps TRBD1 or TRBD2 (6 bases each). CDR1 and CDR2 from the germline V gene are SGHVS and FNYEAQ. V lost 1 base and J 8 bases, leaving 15 bases between the germline ends. This CDR3 comprises 15 residues. The CDR3 reads CASSLVGGPGDEQFF. CDR3 sequence (DNA): TGTGCCAGCAGCTTAGTAGGGGGGCCCGGGGATGAGCAGTTCTTC.

V and J are TRBV7-2 and TRBJ1-4; no firm D call. Germline CDR1 SGHTA, CDR2 FQGNSA. CDR3 length: 16 residues. Trimming left V 1 base short and J 0 bases short, with 9 bases between. CDR3: CASSLVSGATNEKLFF. CDR3 sequence (DNA): TGTGCCAGCAGCTTAGTCAGCGGTGCAACTAATGAAAAACTGTTTTTT.

The chain's CDR3 is CATSSGTGTYEQYF. The DNA of the CDR3 is TGTGCCACCAGCAGCGGGACAGGCACCTACGAGCAGTACTTC. The chain has TRBV15 and TRBJ2-7; 8 bases fit TRBD1. The germline CDR1 and CDR2 sequences are LNHNV and YYDKDF (reference sequence). The junction had 3 bases not matched to a gene; V was cut back by 3 bases and J by 2 bases. The CDR3 loop spans 14 amino acids.

This chain uses TRBV5-1 with TRBJ2-3; D is perhaps TRBD2 (6 bases). CDR3 length: 14 amino acids. From germline, CDR1 is SGHRS and CDR2 YFSETQ. Trimming cost V 4 bases and J 0 bases, with 9 bases left between them. The CDR3 here is CASSEGLSTDTQYF. The CDR3 bases are TGCGCCAGCAGCGAGGGACTCAGCACAGATACGCAGTATTTT.

The V call is TRBV27, the J call TRBJ1-3; D is uncertain. Germline CDR1 is MNHEY and CDR2 is SMNVEV (reference sequence). This CDR3 has 15 residues. The V end lost 5 bases, the J end lost 1 base, and 12 bases lay between the germline ends. CDR3 bases: TGTGCCAGCAGTCGCGGATTAGATTCTGGAAACACCATATATTTT. Its protein product is CASSRGLDSGNTIYF.

This chain uses TRBV7-9 with TRBJ1-3; D may be TRBD1 (5 bases). CDR1 is SEHNR and CDR2 is FQNEAQ in the germline V gene (reference sequence). V was shortened by 5 bases and J by 1 base, with 24 bases between the two germline ends. The CDR3 extends over 19 amino acids. CDR3 nucleotides: TGTGCCAGCAGCGGAATGACGGCGCCTGGGGGTAATTCTGGAAACACCATATATTTT. Its translation is CASSGMTAPGGNSGNTIYF.

The V call is TRBV5-1, the J call TRBJ2-2; possible D gene TRBD2, 6 bases. V lost 7 bases and J 6 bases, leaving 13 bases between the germline ends. Germline CDR1 and CDR2: SGHRS and YFSETQ. The CDR3 totals 13 residues. CDR3 protein: CASGLSAPGELFF. The DNA of the CDR3 is TGCGCCAGCGGACTAAGTGCCCCCGGGGAGCTGTTTTTT.

This clone showed up just a few times. The rearrangement links TRBV6-2 or TRBV6-3 to TRBJ2-4; 12 nucleotides agree with TRBD1. Trimming removed 2 bases from V and 1 base from J; junction bases left unmatched: 6. CDR1 MNHEY and CDR2 SVGEGT come from the germline V gene. This CDR3 contains 18 residues. CDR3 nucleotides: TGTGCCAGCAGTTACCCCCGGGACAGGGGGCCCGCCAAAAACATTCAGTACTTC. This translates into CASSYPRDRGPAKNIQYF.

The chain links TRBV7-8 to TRBJ2-7; possible D gene TRBD2, 7 bases. The V end lost 3 bases, the J end lost 5 bases, and 11 bases lay between the germline ends. CDR3 size: 13 residues. CDR1 and CDR2 (germline): SGHVS, FQNEAQ. Written as DNA, the CDR3 is TGTGCCAGCAGCTTTAGGGGGGGGCACGAGCAGTACTTC. It is translated as CASSFRGGHEQYF.